A selection of T cell receptor beta chains follows, all from one sample in a study of Ad26.COV2.S vaccination and SARS-CoV-2 variants. Assay: immunoSEQ multiplex PCR; the TCRdb copy retains only in-frame clones and omits some. The sample lists 380,000 or so clones; roughly 90% were seen once. The sequences come from peripheral blood, collected in a trial of Ad26.COV2.S vaccine versus placebo. These receptors came from a person between 18 and 65 years old who received the Ad26.COV2.S COVID-19 vaccine or a placebo. Each CDR3 is given with its conserved first and last residue. The order of the fields is V gene, clone size, J gene, D gene, CDR3 DNA, CDR3 protein. A D gene is named only where the DNA matches it firmly. Not all rows give a size; the values are once, few, many and, for expanded clones, a class.

>TRBV7-2|once|TRBJ2-5|NA
TGTGCCAGCAGCCGGGACCCCGGGGCCCAAGAGACCCAGTACTTC
CASSRDPGAQETQYF
>TRBV14|NA|TRBJ1-2|NA
TGTGCCAGCAGCCAGTCAGGGCCCTATGGCTACACCTTC
CASSQSGPYGYTF
>TRBV6-1|NA|TRBJ1-5|NA
TGTGCCAGCAGTGAAGGTGAAGAAGGAAATCAGCCCCAGCATTTT
CASSEGEEGNQPQHF
>TRBV7-9|once|TRBJ1-2|NA
TGTGCCAGCAGTTCCGGAATAGTGGGGGCGGTGGGTAACTATGGCTACACCTTC
CASSSGIVGAVGNYGYTF
>TRBV11-2|NA|TRBJ2-7|TRBD2
TGTGCCAGCAGCTTAGTCCGTAGCGGGAGGGCCCCCCACGAGCAGTACTTC
CASSLVRSGRAPHEQYF
>TRBV4-1|NA|TRBJ2-2|NA
TGCGCCAGCAGCCAAGATAGGGGTTGGAACACCGGGGAGCTGTTTTTT
CASSQDRGWNTGELFF
>TRBV27|NA|TRBJ1-6|NA
TGTGCCAGCAGCCCCCGGCAGGGAGCAGGCTCACCCCTCCACTTT
CASSPRQGAGSPLHF
>TRBV3-1/TRBV3-2|NA|TRBJ1-4|TRBD1
TGTGCCAGCAGCCCGCGGACAGGATCAACTAATGAAAAACTGTTTTTT
CASSPRTGSTNEKLFF
>TRBV7-2|once|TRBJ2-7|TRBD1
TGTGCCAGCAGCTTGGGGATCTGGGACAGGGTCGACGAGCAGTACTTC
CASSLGIWDRVDEQYF
>TRBV7-7|NA|TRBJ2-1|TRBD1
TGTGCCAGCAGCAAGGACAGGGAAGTCTACAATGAGCAGTTCTTC
CASSKDREVYNEQFF
>TRBV7-2|NA|TRBJ1-6|NA
TGTGCCAGCAGCTTAGGGGTCTATAATTCACCCCTCCACTTT
CASSLGVYNSPLHF
>TRBV7-8|NA|TRBJ2-3|NA
TGTGCCAGCAGCTTAGACAGGGAAGCGGATACGCAGTATTTT
CASSLDREADTQYF
>TRBV20-1|NA|TRBJ1-4|TRBD1
TGCAGTGCTAGTCAGGGGGGCGGTGAAAAACTGTTTTTT
CSASQGGGEKLFF
>TRBV4-2|NA|TRBJ1-5|NA
TGTGCCAGCAGCCAAGTACAGAATTCACCAGGGTACAATCAGCCCCAGCATTTT
CASSQVQNSPGYNQPQHF
>TRBV19|NA|TRBJ1-2|TRBD1
TGTGCCAGTAGTAACAGGGGACCTTCTGGTGGCTACACCTTC
CASSNRGPSGGYTF
>TRBV19|NA|TRBJ1-5|NA
TGTGCCAGTACCCCCGGTGGGGGACAACCTAGACAGCCCCAGCATTTT
CASTPGGGQPRQPQHF
>TRBV5-8|NA|TRBJ1-1|NA
TGTGCCAGCAGCTTAATGGGGGCCAGGGAAGCTTTCTTT
CASSLMGAREAFF
>TRBV5-1|NA|TRBJ2-1|TRBD2
TGCGCCAGCAGCTTGAATAGCGGGGGAAACAATGAGCAGTTCTTC
CASSLNSGGNNEQFF
>TRBV4-1|NA|TRBJ2-7|NA
TGCGCCAGCAGCCAAGCCCAGGGGCGGGACGAGCAGTACTTC
CASSQAQGRDEQYF
>TRBV2|NA|TRBJ1-1|NA
TGTGCCAGCAGTGAAGCTAGGGGCACCAACACTGAAGCTTTCTTT
CASSEARGTNTEAFF
>TRBV24-1|NA|TRBJ2-2|TRBD1
TGTGCCACCAGTGATCGGACAGGGGAAAACACCGGGGAGCTGTTTTTT
CATSDRTGENTGELFF
>TRBV7-2|NA|TRBJ2-3|TRBD2
TGTGCCAGCACCGCCCGGCGGGGGAGCACAGATACGCAGTATTTT
CASTARRGSTDTQYF
>TRBV28|NA|TRBJ1-5|NA
TGTGCCAGCAGACGGGGGGCAGGTCAGCCCCAGCATTTT
CASRRGAGQPQHF
>TRBV2|NA|TRBJ2-3|NA
TGTGCCAGCAGTGGAGAAGGAGATACGCAGTATTTT
CASSGEGDTQYF
>TRBV19|NA|TRBJ1-6|NA
TGTGCCAGTAGTATATATGGCCCAACGGCTGATTCACCCCTCCACTTT
CASSIYGPTADSPLHF
>TRBV24-1|NA|TRBJ2-3|NA
TGTGCCACCAGTGATTTACCGGGGGCGGGCGGCACAGATACGCAGTATTTT
CATSDLPGAGGTDTQYF
>TRBV7-9|few|TRBJ1-6|TRBD1
TGTGCCAGCAGCTTAGGGGGACAGGACAGGACTTCACCCCTCCACTTT
CASSLGGQDRTSPLHF
>TRBV19|NA|TRBJ1-1|NA
TGTGCCAGTAGTCGGACGGGGAACACTGAAGCTTTCTTT
CASSRTGNTEAFF
>TRBV18|NA|TRBJ1-2|TRBD1
TGTGCCAGCTCACCTGTGTCCACGACAGGGGTTGGCTACACCTTC
CASSPVSTTGVGYTF
>TRBV3-1/TRBV3-2|NA|TRBJ1-2|NA
TGTGCCAGCAGCCAAGATAGTAGAGGGCTCTATGGCTACACCTTC
CASSQDSRGLYGYTF
>TRBV28|NA|TRBJ1-2|TRBD1
TGTGCCAGCAGTTCGAAAACAATCCGGGACAGGTATCTCTATGGCTACACCTTC
CASSSKTIRDRYLYGYTF
>TRBV4-3|NA|TRBJ2-7|NA
TGCGCCAGCAGCCAAATACGGGCCGCTCACTACGAGCAGTACTTC
CASSQIRAAHYEQYF
>TRBV15|NA|TRBJ2-2|TRBD1
TGTGCCACCAGCAGAGGGGCAGGGGGTGACACCGGGGAGCTGTTTTTT
CATSRGAGGDTGELFF
>TRBV6-4|NA|TRBJ2-1|TRBD1
TGTGCCAGCAGTGAAGCAGGGGGCTCCTACAATGAGCAGTTCTTC
CASSEAGGSYNEQFF